This T cell receptor (beta chain) was sequenced in a study of blood T cell repertoires in COVID-19. Study overall: From the United States, Italy and Spain came samples of acute and convalescent COVID-19.

Everyone who took part was about 18 to 90 years old, and they came from about two dozen US areas. Cohort 3 recovery required two negative PCRs, clearance, or symptom resolution. V was trimmed by 5 bases and J by 2 bases, leaving 13 bases between them. The CDR3 runs to 14 residues. Germline V CDR1 and CDR2: MGHDK, SYGVNS. Assay used: immunoSEQ multiplex PCR; TCRdb lists only in-frame clones, some missing. The sample contains about 380,000 clones, around nine tenths of which appear only once. This clonotype originated in a woman aged 18-29 years who had recovered from COVID-19. The sample consisted of PBMCs or T cells enriched from blood (not recorded which). The chain couples TRBV25-1 to TRBJ2-7; possible D gene TRBD1, 6 bases. The CDR3 region is CASSIRTEPYEQYF. The DNA for the CDR3 is TGTGCCAGCAGTATCCGGACAGAGCCCTACGAGCAGTACTTC.